This paragraph covers one T cell receptor beta chain sequence. Its target is not known. Specified time point: week 5, during vaccination. Each dose of the vaccine consisted of 300 ug of mutant IDH1 20-mer peptide, with topical imiquimod. This sample was included in a study of a mutant IDH1 vaccine in newly diagnosed glioma. The wider study: Radiotherapy alone preceded vaccination by 4-6 weeks; alternatively, vaccination started with temozolomide cycles.

Between the trimmed V and J ends, which lost 1 base and 1 base, there was a span of 7 bases. The CDR3 is 14 amino acids. The germline gives CDR1 SGHDT, CDR2 YYEEEE. TCRdb's table, derived via immunoSEQ multiplex PCR, lists solely in-frame clones and lacks some. Of over 45,000 clones in the sample, 80% to 90% were seen once. Here the sequenced sample was PBMCs, taken from a glioma patient whose treatment included an IDH1 peptide vaccine. The clonotype originates from a woman aged 45-65 years with glioma. The gene calls are TRBV5-6 and TRBJ2-3; no definite D call. CDR3 region: CASSLSAGTDTQYF. CDR3 nucleotide sequence: TGTGCCAGCAGCTTGTCTGCGGGCACAGATACGCAGTATTTT.